The 21 T cell receptor beta chains below were found in one sample sequenced in a study of cytomegalovirus exposure and HLA in healthy donors. The primer mix had 60 Vbeta and 13 Jbeta primers. Sequenced by immunoSEQ multiplex PCR; TCRdb stores in-frame clones only, minus some. Here the sample table reports about 170,000 clones. Sequencing was done on a sample of PBMCs. The receptors were gathered from a woman younger than 35 in good health and CMV-seropositive.

The rearrangement uses TRBV10-3 and TRBJ2-2; D perhaps matches TRBD1 (5 bases). Trimming cost V 4 bases and J 7 bases, with 10 bases left between them. This CDR3 is 13 amino acids long. CDR1 and CDR2 from the germline V gene are ENHRY and SYGVKD. The CDR3: CAISGRAGGELFF. The CDR3 DNA sequence: TGTGCCATCAGTGGCAGGGCCGGCGGGGAGCTGTTTTTT.

The V gene is TRBV5-6, the J gene TRBJ1-1; TRBD1 matches 9 bases. CDR1 and CDR2 (germline): SGHDT, YYEEEE. The CDR3 extends over 15 amino acids. J was trimmed by 11 bases and V by 4 bases; bases with no gene match: 15. The CDR3 loop is CASSRTIQGAGRAFF. The CDR3 DNA reads TGTGCCAGCAGCCGAACGATACAGGGGGCAGGGAGGGCTTTCTTT.

The chain employs TRBV27 and TRBJ1-1; D is unclear. V lost 3 bases, J lost 5 bases, and 10 bases lay in between. This CDR3 is 13 amino acids long. Germline V gene sequence: CDR1 MNHEY, CDR2 SMNVEV (reference sequence). DNA of the CDR3: TGTGCCAGCAGTTTTACCGGCGGTACTGAAGCTTTCTTT. Residues: CASSFTGGTEAFF.

This chain connects TRBV7-8 to TRBJ2-1, with D tentatively TRBD1 (5 bases). The V gene lost 5 bases and the J gene lost 2 bases, with 13 bases spanning the gap. This CDR3 has 15 amino acids. Germline V CDR1 and CDR2: SGHVS, FQNEAQ. The CDR3 bases are TGTGCCAGCAGCCCCCGACAGAGTGCCTACAATGAGCAGTTCTTC. Protein product: CASSPRQSAYNEQFF.

The rearrangement joins TRBV25-1 to TRBJ2-1, with 7 bases that match TRBD2. The CDR3 loop spans 16 amino acids. The trim removed 3 bases at V and 2 bases at J, leaving 7 bases unmatched. Germline V gene data show CDR1 as MGHDK and CDR2 as SYGVNS. CDR3 DNA sequence: TGTGCCAGCAGTGAGGAGACTAGCCGGACCTACAATGAGCAGTTCTTC. Translation: CASSEETSRTYNEQFF. Based on the CDR3 plus reference TRBV25-1 and TRBJ2-1, the full variable domain is EADIYQTPRYLVIGTGKKITLECSQTMGHDKMYWYQQDPGMELHLIHYSYGVNSTEKGDLSSESTVSRIRTEHFPLTLESARPSHTSQYLCASSEETSRTYNEQFFGPGTRLTVL.

The rearrangement joins TRBV30 to TRBJ1-2; tentatively, D is TRBD1 (5 bases). Trimming left V 3 bases short and J 6 bases short, with 17 bases between. CDR1 and CDR2 (germline): GTSNPN, SVGIG (reference sequence). The CDR3 is made up of 14 amino acids. Here the CDR3 DNA reads TGTGCCTGGAGGAAGACAGACGAACTAAATGGCTACACCTTC. Its protein product is CAWRKTDELNGYTF. The whole variable domain, remainder taken from reference TRBV30 and TRBJ1-2, is SQTIHQWPATLVQPVGSPLSLECTVEGTSNPNLYWYRQAAGRGLQLLFYSVGIGQISSEVPQNLSASRPQDRQFILSSKKLLLSDSGFYLCAWRKTDELNGYTFGSGTRLTVV.

V usage is TRBV20-1 and J usage is TRBJ1-2; 7 bases align to TRBD1. This CDR3 is 11 amino acids long. Losses at the gene ends were 6 bases for V and 7 bases for J; bases not matched to a gene: 5. Germline-derived CDR1 and CDR2 are DFQATT and SNEGSKA (reference sequence). Written as DNA, the CDR3 is TGCAGTGCCAGGGGGGACAGTGGCTACACCTTC. Amino acids: CSARGDSGYTF.

Turning to this clone: Germline and junction disagree at one end, which may indicate a read error. The chain carries TRBV6-6 and TRBJ1-2; TRBD1 agrees at 8 bases. The CDR3 spans 12 residues. Germline loops: CDR1 MNHNY, CDR2 SVGAGI (reference sequence). This chain's CDR3 is CASSYLPGQEFF. CDR3 sequence (DNA): TGTGCCAGCAGTTATCTCCCGGGACAGGAATTCTTC.

V and J are TRBV25-1 and TRBJ1-2; no clear D gene. The length of the CDR3 is 14 residues. Germline CDR1 is MGHDK and CDR2 is SYGVNS. Trimming stripped 4 bases from V and 2 bases from J, with 11 bases between. CDR3 sequence (DNA): TGTGCCAGCAGTGGACCGGGGTTCAACTATGGCTACACCTTC. It is translated as CASSGPGFNYGYTF.

The chain employs TRBV5-6 and TRBJ2-5; 7 nucleotides align to TRBD2. CDR1 and CDR2 (germline): SGHDT, YYEEEE. The length of the CDR3 is 16 residues. After removal of 0 bases from V and 10 bases from J, the junction contained 15 bases not matched to a gene. CDR3 sequence: CASSLVSSGGAGDQYF. CDR3 in DNA: TGTGCCAGCAGCTTGGTCTCTAGCGGAGGGGCGGGGGACCAGTACTTC.

V usage is TRBV19 and J usage is TRBJ1-5, with TRBD1 identical over 8 bases. The CDR3 extends over 15 amino acids. CDR1 LNHDA and CDR2 SQIVND come from the germline V gene (reference sequence). J was trimmed by 6 bases and V by 3 bases; bases with no gene match: 7. Here the CDR3 reads CASSIRQGARQPQHF. CDR3 DNA: TGTGCCAGTAGTATCAGGCAGGGGGCTCGTCAGCCCCAGCATTTT. The whole variable domain, remainder taken from reference TRBV19 and TRBJ1-5, is DGGITQSPKYLFRKEGQNVTLSCEQNLNHDAMYWYRQDPGQGLRLIYYSQIVNDFQKGDIAEGYSVSREKKESFPLTVTSAQKNPTAFYLCASSIRQGARQPQHFGDGTRLSIL.

The chain combines TRBV5-1 with TRBJ1-3, with a possible D match to TRBD1 (5 bases). This CDR3 region has 17 residues. Per the germline V gene, CDR1 is SGHRS and CDR2 is YFSETQ. With 2 bases removed from V and 0 bases from J, the gap between germline ends came to 15 bases. CDR3 sequence reads: CASSLEARAISGNTIYF. CDR3 nucleotides: TGCGCCAGCAGCTTAGAGGCCAGGGCAATCTCTGGAAACACCATATATTTT.

In nucleotides, the CDR3 is TGTGCCAGCAGCCCCGGTATGCACAATGAGCAGTTCTTC. Translated: CASSPGMHNEQFF. The chain uses TRBV14 and TRBJ2-1; D gene ambiguous. Trimming removed 4 bases from V and 5 bases from J, with 9 bases in between. Per the germline V gene, CDR1 is SGHDN and CDR2 is FVKESK. This CDR3 has 13 residues.

The chain couples TRBV15 to TRBJ2-5; the D is unclear. Trimming pared 2 bases from V and 1 base from J, leaving 5 bases between. CDR1 LNHNV and CDR2 YYDKDF come from the germline V gene (reference sequence). This CDR3 region has 13 residues. CDR3 region: CATSRSSQETQYF. The CDR3 DNA follows: TGTGCCACCAGCAGATCGTCCCAAGAGACCCAGTACTTC.

The chain couples TRBV4-2 to TRBJ2-3, with D unclear. Trimming left V 1 base short and J 2 bases short, with 7 bases between. Germline CDR1 and CDR2: LGHNA and YNFKEQ. This CDR3 region has 14 residues. DNA of the CDR3: TGTGCCAGCAGCCAAGGGGCTACCACAGATACGCAGTATTTT. Its translation: CASSQGATTDTQYF.

The chain carries TRBV19 and TRBJ1-5, with no clear D. CDR3 length equals 13 residues. V lost 4 bases to trimming and J lost 4 bases, with 8 bases between them. Germline V gene data show CDR1 as LNHDA and CDR2 as SQIVND (reference sequence). CDR3 amino acids: CASSRQYNQPQHF. CDR3 in DNA: TGTGCCAGTAGTAGGCAGTATAATCAGCCCCAGCATTTT.

The rearrangement joins TRBV13 to TRBJ2-5; D is unresolved. Germline CDR1 is PRHDT and CDR2 is FYEKMQ (reference sequence). The V end lost 4 bases, the J end lost 2 bases, and 20 bases lay between the germline ends. The CDR3 is made up of 17 amino acids. In DNA form, the CDR3 reads TGTGCCAGCAGCTCCCAAAAGGCAGGTGGCAGGCAAGAGACCCAGTACTTC. Protein product: CASSSQKAGGRQETQYF.

The chain combines TRBV5-6 with TRBJ1-5, with TRBD1 identical over 7 bases. J was trimmed by 11 bases and V by 2 bases; bases with no gene match: 13. The CDR3 totals 15 residues. Germline V gene data show CDR1 as SGHDT and CDR2 as YYEEEE. CDR3 sequence reads: CASSLRTGLNRAQHF. CDR3 nucleotides: TGTGCCAGCAGCTTAAGGACAGGACTTAATCGGGCCCAGCATTTT.

The chain links TRBV29-1 to TRBJ2-7; D may be TRBD1 (6 bases). Trimming stripped 6 bases from V and 6 bases from J, with 21 bases between. CDR3 length: 14 amino acids. Germline V gene data show CDR1 as SQVTM and CDR2 as ANQGSEA. The CDR3 spells CSVLRDMSSREQYF. The CDR3 DNA reads as TGCAGCGTGCTCCGGGACATGTCTTCCCGCGAGCAGTACTTC.

The chain has TRBV6-5 and TRBJ2-7; TRBD1 matches at 7 bases. Germline V lookup: CDR1 MNHEY, CDR2 SVGAGI. Unmatched junction bases numbered 3, after V lost 0 bases and J lost 4 bases. The CDR3 length is 14 residues. The CDR3 spells CASSYSRQGYEQYF. DNA for the CDR3: TGTGCCAGCAGTTACTCGAGACAGGGTTACGAGCAGTACTTC.

The V call is TRBV5-1, the J call TRBJ1-1; D is perhaps TRBD1 (5 bases). Per the germline V gene, CDR1 is SGHRS and CDR2 is YFSETQ. V was pared by 0 bases and J by 1 base, with 7 bases between. There are 14 residues in the CDR3. CDR3 residues: CASSLATGNTEAFF. The DNA for the CDR3 is TGCGCCAGCAGCTTGGCTACAGGGAACACTGAAGCTTTCTTT.